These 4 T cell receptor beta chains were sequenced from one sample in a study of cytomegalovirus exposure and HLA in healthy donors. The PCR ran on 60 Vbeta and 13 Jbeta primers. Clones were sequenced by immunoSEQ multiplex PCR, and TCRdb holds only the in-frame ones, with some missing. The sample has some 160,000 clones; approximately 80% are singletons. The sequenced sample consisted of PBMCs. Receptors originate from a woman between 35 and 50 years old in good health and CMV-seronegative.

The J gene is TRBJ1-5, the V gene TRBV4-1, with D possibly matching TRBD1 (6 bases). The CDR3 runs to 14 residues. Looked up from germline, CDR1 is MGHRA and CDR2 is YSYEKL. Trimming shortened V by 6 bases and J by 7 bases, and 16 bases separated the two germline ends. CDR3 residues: CASSYEGGGQPQHF. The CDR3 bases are TGCGCCAGCAGTTATGAGGGGGGGGGCCAGCCCCAGCATTTT.

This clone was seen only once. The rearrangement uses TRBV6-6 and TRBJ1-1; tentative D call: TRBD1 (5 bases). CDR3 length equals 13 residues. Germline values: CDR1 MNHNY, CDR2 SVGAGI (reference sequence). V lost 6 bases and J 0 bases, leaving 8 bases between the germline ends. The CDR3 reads CASRPGVNTEAFF. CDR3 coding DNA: TGTGCCAGCAGGCCGGGGGTGAACACTGAAGCTTTCTTT.

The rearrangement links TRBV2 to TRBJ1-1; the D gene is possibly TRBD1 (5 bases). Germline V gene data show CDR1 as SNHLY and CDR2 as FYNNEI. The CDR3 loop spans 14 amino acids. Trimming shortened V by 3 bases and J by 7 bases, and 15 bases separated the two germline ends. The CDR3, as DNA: TGTGCCAGCAGTGACCCCCAGGGAATGGGTGAAGCTTTCTTT. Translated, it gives CASSDPQGMGEAFF. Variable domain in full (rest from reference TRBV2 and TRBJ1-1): EPEVTQTPSHQVTQMGQEVILRCVPISNHLYFYWYRQILGQKVEFLVSFYNNEISEKSEIFDDQFSVERPDGSNFTLKIRSTKLEDSAMYFCASSDPQGMGEAFFGQGTRLTVV.

This CDR3 reads CASSEWGGHLEAFF. CDR3 DNA sequence: TGTGCCAGCAGTGAATGGGGGGGTCATCTTGAAGCTTTCTTT. The rearrangement links TRBV25-1 to TRBJ1-1; tentatively, D is TRBD1 (5 bases). The CDR3 totals 14 residues. Germline lookup yields CDR1 MGHDK and CDR2 SYGVNS. V was pared by 1 base and J by 7 bases, with 13 bases between.